This T cell receptor beta chain comes out of a study of lymphopenia after photon versus proton radiotherapy. For this clone: What it binds is not known.

This CDR3 contains 15 residues. With V trimmed by 5 bases and J by 4 bases, 8 bases remained unmatched. Germline V CDR1 and CDR2: LNHDA, SQIVND (reference sequence). Study conclusions and caveats: After lymphocyte nadir, photon-treated repertoires showed oligoclonal expansion, especially CD8+ Temra. Under photons, naive T cells and diversity fell while effector/memory populations rose. Post-nadir TCR diversity decline inversely tracked overall survival among those who died. Better survival with proton therapy was suggested as possible, not demonstrated.

The method was immunoSEQ multiplex PCR; TCRdb's version includes in-frame clones alone and lacks a portion of them. The repertoire has about 68,000 clones, roughly 93% of them found once; the top ten carry 2.5% to 3%. Sample: peripheral blood, taken from a patient treated with photon-based radiotherapy. The receptor was isolated from a woman in her seventies with pancreatic cancer. This chain uses TRBV19 with TRBJ2-7, with TRBD2 matching over 10 bases. The CDR3 coding sequence is TGTGCCAGTAGTCCCCGCCTAGCGGGGGCTTACGAGCAGTACTTC. Translation gives CASSPRLAGAYEQYF.